This T cell receptor beta chain was obtained from a study of control samples from healthy donors and cancer patients. The V and J ends lost 5 bases and 0 bases respectively, with 4 bases between them. Germline V CDR1 and CDR2: LNHNV, YYDKDF (reference sequence). The CDR3 length is 13 residues. Method: immunoSEQ multiplex PCR; TCRdb's copy keeps in-frame clones and lacks some. The sample carries under 200,000 clones, around 91% recorded once. The sequenced material came from blood. The sequence derives from a woman aged 30 to 39 in good health. This chain joins TRBV15 and TRBJ1-4, with D uncertain. CDR3 nucleotides: TGTGCCACCAGCCAGACAACTAATGAAAAACTGTTTTTT. Protein sequence: CATSQTTNEKLFF.